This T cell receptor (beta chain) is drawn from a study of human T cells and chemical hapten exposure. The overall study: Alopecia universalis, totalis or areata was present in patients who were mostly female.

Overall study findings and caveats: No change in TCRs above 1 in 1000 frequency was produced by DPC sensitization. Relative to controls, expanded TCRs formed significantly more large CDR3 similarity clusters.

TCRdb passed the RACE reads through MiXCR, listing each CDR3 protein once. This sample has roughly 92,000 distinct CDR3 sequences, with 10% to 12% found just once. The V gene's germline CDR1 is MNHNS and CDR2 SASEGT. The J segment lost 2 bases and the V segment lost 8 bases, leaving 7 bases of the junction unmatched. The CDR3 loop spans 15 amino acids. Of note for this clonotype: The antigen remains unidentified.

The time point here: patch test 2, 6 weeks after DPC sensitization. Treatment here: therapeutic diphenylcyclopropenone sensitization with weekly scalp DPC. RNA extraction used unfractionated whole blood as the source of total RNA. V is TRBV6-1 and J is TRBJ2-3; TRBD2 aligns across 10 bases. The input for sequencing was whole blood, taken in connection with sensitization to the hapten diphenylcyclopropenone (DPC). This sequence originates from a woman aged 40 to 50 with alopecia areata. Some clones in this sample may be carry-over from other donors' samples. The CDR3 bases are TGTGCCAGCCGATCCACTAGCGGGAACACAGATACGCAGTATTTT. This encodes CASRSTSGNTDTQYF.